This T cell receptor beta chain emerged from a study of molecular identifiers for immune sequencing clone quantification. Points on this clonotype: At one end, the junction sequence differs from germline, possibly due to a read error.

Every naive CD8 library was made from between about 20,000 and 1,000,000 sorted cells with 10%, 30% or 50% RNA. Previously described methods with listed TCR primers produced the bulk TCR libraries. MiXCR, applied by TCRdb to the PCR reads, yields one record per CDR3 protein. The data contain about 500,000 distinct CDR3 sequences, roughly 24% of them singletons. The germline V gene encodes CDR1 SQVTM and CDR2 ANQGSEA. CDR3 length: 16 residues. The chain carries TRBV29-1 and TRBJ2-7; 8 bases map to TRBD1. The sequence came from a human donor in good health. Some libraries in this study had Jurkat cell RNA spiked in. The sample consisted of naive CD8+ T cells from blood, with Jurkat cell RNA spiked in. The subset was: FACS-sorted CD8+CD4-CCR7+CD45RA+ naive T cells. CDR3 region: CSFEDTLRGLSYEQYF. The CDR3 region has the DNA TGCAGCTTTGAAGATACCCTCAGGGGGCTATCCTACGAGCAGTACTTC.